One sample yielded the 13 T cell receptor beta chains listed below, sequenced in a study of Ad26.COV2.S vaccination and SARS-CoV-2 variants. Treatment of the sample: 19 received Ad26.COV2.S at low or high dose, single or two shots; roughly five received placebo; per-sample allocation not given. Collection of the samples took place on day 63 after the first injection of vaccine or placebo. Some clones are missing from TCRdb's copy, which holds only in-frame ones; the method was immunoSEQ multiplex PCR. The sample holds fewer than 500,000 clones; 85% to 90% are singletons and the top ten take approximately 2.5%. Sample: peripheral blood, taken in a trial of Ad26.COV2.S vaccine versus placebo. The receptors were gathered from a person aged 18 to 65 who received the Ad26.COV2.S COVID-19 vaccine or a placebo.

The V gene is TRBV6-2 or TRBV6-3, the J gene TRBJ2-7; D is tentatively TRBD1 or TRBD2 (5 bases each). CDR1 is MNHEY, CDR2 SVGEGT, per germline. The CDR3 has 15 amino acids. V was cut by 6 bases and J by 0 bases, with 15 bases left in between. In DNA form, the CDR3 reads TGTGCCAGCAGCCGACTTGGGGGTAGCTCCTACGAGCAGTACGTC. Amino acid sequence: CASSRLGGSSYEQYV.

The chain recombines TRBV14 with TRBJ1-1, with 9 bases lining up with TRBD1. J gave up 5 bases and V 4 bases, and 8 bases lay outside the gene matches. Germline CDR1 is SGHDN and CDR2 is FVKESK. The CDR3 totals 15 residues. CDR3 DNA: TGTGCCAGCAGCCTCCTCGACAGGGGGTCGACTGAAGCTTTCTTT. It is translated as CASSLLDRGSTEAFF.

This clone showed up just a few times. The chain carries TRBV28 and TRBJ2-7; 8 positions agree with TRBD1. This CDR3 is 13 amino acids long. CDR1 MDHEN and CDR2 SYDVKM come from the germline V gene. V shed 4 bases, J shed 4 bases, and the junction held 3 bases outside the gene matches. In DNA, the CDR3 is TGTGCCAGCAGTTCGACAGGGGTGTACGAGCAGTACTTC. Protein sequence: CASSSTGVYEQYF.

The chain carries TRBV28 and TRBJ2-7; the D is unclear. The germline V gene encodes CDR1 MDHEN and CDR2 SYDVKM. The V end was cut by 4 bases, the J end by 0 bases, with 13 bases between. The CDR3 loop spans 15 amino acids. CDR3 amino acids: CASSSIGSGSYEQYV. The CDR3 DNA follows: TGTGCCAGCAGTTCCATCGGATCAGGCTCCTACGAGCAGTACGTC.

The J gene is TRBJ2-7, the V gene TRBV28, with TRBD1 identical over 9 bases. J was trimmed by 4 bases and V by 6 bases; bases with no gene match: 7. The CDR3 has 14 residues. The germline V gene has CDR1 MDHEN and CDR2 SYDVKM. CDR3 in amino acids: CASRSTGGGYEQYF. For the CDR3, the DNA is TGTGCCAGCAGAAGTACAGGGGGCGGATACGAGCAGTACTTC.

V is TRBV28 and J is TRBJ1-4; D may be TRBD1 (5 bases). Trimming left V 6 bases short and J 0 bases short, with 14 bases between. CDR1 MDHEN and CDR2 SYDVKM come from the germline V gene. The CDR3 loop spans 16 amino acids. CDR3 in amino acids: CASSPAGRATNEKLFF. CDR3 in DNA: TGTGCCAGCAGCCCGGCAGGGCGTGCAACTAATGAAAAACTGTTTTTT.

V gene TRBV4-1 combines with J gene TRBJ1-4, with D unresolved. The germline CDR1 and CDR2 sequences are MGHRA and YSYEKL. CDR3 size: 14 residues. V shed 2 bases and J shed 5 bases, with 9 bases lying between them. The CDR3 DNA sequence: TGCGCCAGCAGCCAATTTGAGATCAATGAAAAACTGTTTTTT. Protein: CASSQFEINEKLFF.

V and J are TRBV11-3 and TRBJ2-3; D is unclear. CDR1 is SGHNT and CDR2 is YENEEA in the germline V gene. Deletions cut 4 bases from V and 2 bases from J, with 10 bases between. This CDR3 has 14 residues. As DNA, the CDR3 is TGTGCCAGCAGCTCCGTGGGGTACACAGATACGCAGTATTTT. Translation gives CASSSVGYTDTQYF.

V and J are TRBV5-1 and TRBJ2-5, with D perhaps matching TRBD2 (6 bases). The CDR3 sequence is 15 residues long. Germline loops: CDR1 SGHRS, CDR2 YFSETQ. Trimming removed 4 bases at V and 7 bases at J, with 20 bases between. The CDR3 sequence is CASSPGVPFLGTQYF. The CDR3 DNA sequence: TGCGCCAGCAGCCCGGGGGTCCCCTTCTTAGGGACCCAGTACTTC.

Only a few counts were recorded for this clone. The chain carries TRBV7-2 and TRBJ2-7; D not resolved. The germline V and J ends were trimmed by 5 bases and 1 base, with 9 bases remaining between them. The CDR3 runs to 13 residues. Germline lookup yields CDR1 SGHTA and CDR2 FQGNSA. CDR3: CASSRLGSYEQYF. CDR3 coding DNA: TGTGCCAGCAGCCGGTTGGGGTCCTACGAGCAGTACTTC.

This chain connects TRBV2 to TRBJ1-2, with 8 positions matching TRBD1. Trimming took 7 bases from V and 2 from J; bases not matched to a gene: 15. Germline values: CDR1 SNHLY, CDR2 FYNNEI. The CDR3 spans 17 residues. The chain's CDR3 is CASIGRDRPQGNYGYTF. CDR3 DNA: TGTGCCAGCATAGGTCGGGACAGGCCTCAAGGCAACTATGGCTACACCTTC. Full variable domain (outside the CDR3, taken from reference TRBV2 and TRBJ1-2): EPEVTQTPSHQVTQMGQEVILRCVPISNHLYFYWYRQILGQKVEFLVSFYNNEISEKSEIFDDQFSVERPDGSNFTLKIRSTKLEDSAMYFCASIGRDRPQGNYGYTFGSGTRLTVV.

This CDR3 reads CASSREIGQPQHF. CDR3 nucleotide sequence: TGTGCCAGCAGTAGGGAGATCGGTCAGCCCCAGCATTTT. The chain employs TRBV6-4 and TRBJ1-5; D not resolved. CDR1 is MRHNA and CDR2 is SNTAGT in the germline V gene. Trimming cost V 5 bases and J 6 bases, with 11 bases left between them. The CDR3 runs to 13 residues.

The DNA for the CDR3 is TGTGCCAGCAGCGCGAGACAGGGCGGCTATTCACCCCTCCACTTT. Its translation is CASSARQGGYSPLHF. J is TRBJ1-6 and V is TRBV9, with 7 bases that match TRBD1. Looked up from germline, CDR1 is SGDLS and CDR2 is YYNGEE. V lost 3 bases to trimming and J lost 8 bases; unmatched junction nucleotides: 8. The CDR3 covers 15 residues.